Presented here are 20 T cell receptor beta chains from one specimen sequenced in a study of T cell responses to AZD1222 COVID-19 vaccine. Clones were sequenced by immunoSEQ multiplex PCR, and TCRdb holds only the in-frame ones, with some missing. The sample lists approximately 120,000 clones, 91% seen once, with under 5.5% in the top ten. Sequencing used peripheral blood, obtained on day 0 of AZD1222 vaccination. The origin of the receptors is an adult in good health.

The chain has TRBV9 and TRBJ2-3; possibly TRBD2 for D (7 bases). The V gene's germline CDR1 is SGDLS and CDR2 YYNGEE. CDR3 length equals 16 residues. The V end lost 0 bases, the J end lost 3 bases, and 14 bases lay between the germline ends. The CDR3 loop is CASSVERGALTDTQYF. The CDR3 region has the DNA TGTGCCAGCAGCGTAGAACGGGGGGCTTTAACAGATACGCAGTATTTT.

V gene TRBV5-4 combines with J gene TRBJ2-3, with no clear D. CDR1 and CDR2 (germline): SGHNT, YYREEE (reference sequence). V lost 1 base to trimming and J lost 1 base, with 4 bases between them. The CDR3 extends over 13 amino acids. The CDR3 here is CASSLFGTDTQYF. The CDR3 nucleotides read TGTGCCAGCAGCTTGTTCGGCACAGATACGCAGTATTTT. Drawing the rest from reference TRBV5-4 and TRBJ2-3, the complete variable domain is ETGVTQSPTHLIKTRGQQVTLRCSSQSGHNTVSWYQQALGQGPQFIFQYYREEENGRGNFPPRFSGLQFPNYSSELNVNALELDDSALYLCASSLFGTDTQYFGPGTRLTVL.

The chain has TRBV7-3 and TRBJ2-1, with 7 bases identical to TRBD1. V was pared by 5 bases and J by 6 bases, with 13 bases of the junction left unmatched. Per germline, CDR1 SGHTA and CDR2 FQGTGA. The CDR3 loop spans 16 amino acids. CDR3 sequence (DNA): TGTGCCAGCAGCCCCAGACAGGGTGGTCTGTTCAATGAGCAGTTCTTC. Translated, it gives CASSPRQGGLFNEQFF. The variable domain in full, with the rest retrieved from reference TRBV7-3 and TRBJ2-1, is GAGVSQTPSNKVTEKGKYVELRCDPISGHTALYWYRQSLGQGPEFLIYFQGTGAADDSGLPNDRFFAVRPEGSVSTLKIQRTERGDSAVYLCASSPRQGGLFNEQFFGPGTRLTVL.

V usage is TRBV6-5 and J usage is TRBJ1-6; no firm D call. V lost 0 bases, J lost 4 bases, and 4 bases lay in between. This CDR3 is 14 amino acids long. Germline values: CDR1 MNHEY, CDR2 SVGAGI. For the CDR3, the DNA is TGTGCCAGCAGTTACTCCCCTTATAATTCACCCCTCCACTTT. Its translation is CASSYSPYNSPLHF.

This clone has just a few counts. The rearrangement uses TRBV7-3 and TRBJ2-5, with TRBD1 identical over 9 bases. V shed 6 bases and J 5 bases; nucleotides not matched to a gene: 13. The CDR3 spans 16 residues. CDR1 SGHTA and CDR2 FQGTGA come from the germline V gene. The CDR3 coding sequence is TGTGCCAGCAGTCGGGGACAGGGAGGTGTTGGTGAGACCCAGTACTTC. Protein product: CASSRGQGGVGETQYF.

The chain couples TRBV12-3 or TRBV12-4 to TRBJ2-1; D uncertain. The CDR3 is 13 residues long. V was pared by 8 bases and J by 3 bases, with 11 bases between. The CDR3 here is CASGLTGYNEQFF. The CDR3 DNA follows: TGTGCCAGCGGCCTCACGGGCTACAATGAGCAGTTCTTC.

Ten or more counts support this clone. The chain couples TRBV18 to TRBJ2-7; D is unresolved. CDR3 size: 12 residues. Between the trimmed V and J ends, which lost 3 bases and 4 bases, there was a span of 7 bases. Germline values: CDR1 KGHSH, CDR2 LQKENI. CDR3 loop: CASSPGTYEQYF. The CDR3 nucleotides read TGTGCCAGCTCACCCGGCACATACGAGCAGTACTTC.

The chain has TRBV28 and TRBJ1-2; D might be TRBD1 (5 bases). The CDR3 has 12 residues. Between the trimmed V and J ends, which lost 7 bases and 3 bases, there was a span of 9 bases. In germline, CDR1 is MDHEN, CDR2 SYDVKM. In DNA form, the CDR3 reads TGTGCCAGCAAGGAGACAGACTATGGCTACACCTTC. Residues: CASKETDYGYTF.

The CDR3 DNA is TGTGCCAGCAGCCAAGTTGGGGGGGCGAACACTGAAGCTTTCTTT. Its protein is CASSQVGGANTEAFF. The chain carries TRBV3-1 (or the pseudogene TRBV3-2) and TRBJ1-1; the D gene is possibly TRBD1 (6 bases). Germline V gives CDR1 LGHDT, CDR2 YNNKEL (reference sequence). The V gene lost 1 base and the J gene lost 1 base, with 10 bases spanning the gap. The length of the CDR3 is 15 residues.

The CDR3 is CAISGAAYSANTEAFF. CDR3 nucleotide sequence: TGTGCCATCTCCGGGGCCGCATATAGCGCCAACACTGAAGCTTTCTTT. V and J are TRBV5-4 and TRBJ1-1, with D tentatively TRBD1 (5 bases). Germline V gene sequence: CDR1 SGHNT, CDR2 YYREEE (reference sequence). Trimming left V 9 bases short and J 2 bases short, with 23 bases between. The CDR3 loop spans 16 amino acids.

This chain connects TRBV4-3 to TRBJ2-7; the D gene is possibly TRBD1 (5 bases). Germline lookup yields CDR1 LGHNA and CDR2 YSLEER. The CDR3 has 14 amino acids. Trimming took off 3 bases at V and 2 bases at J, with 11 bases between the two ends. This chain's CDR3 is CASSQNSGPYEQYF. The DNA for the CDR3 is TGCGCCAGCAGCCAGAATTCAGGGCCCTACGAGCAGTACTTC.

CDR3 in amino acids: CASSYASGELFF. The CDR3 DNA follows: TGTGCCAGCAGTTACGCAAGCGGGGAGCTGTTTTTT. The chain is built from TRBV6-2 or TRBV6-3 and TRBJ2-2; no clear D. Germline V gene data show CDR1 as MNHEY and CDR2 as SVGEGT. This CDR3 is built from 12 residues. V lost 2 bases, J lost 7 bases, and 5 bases lay in between.

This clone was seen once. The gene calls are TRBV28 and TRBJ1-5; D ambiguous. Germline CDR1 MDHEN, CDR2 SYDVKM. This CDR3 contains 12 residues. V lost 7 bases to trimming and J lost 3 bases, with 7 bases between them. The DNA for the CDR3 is TGTGCCAGCAACGGGGTCAATCAGCCCCAGCATTTT. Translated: CASNGVNQPQHF.

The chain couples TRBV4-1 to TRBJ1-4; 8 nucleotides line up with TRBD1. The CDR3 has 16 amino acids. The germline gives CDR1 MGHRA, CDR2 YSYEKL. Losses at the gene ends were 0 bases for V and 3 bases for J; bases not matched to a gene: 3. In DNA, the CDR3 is TGCGCCAGCAGCCAAGAGTCAGGGGGCCCTAATGAAAAACTGTTTTTT. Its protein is CASSQESGGPNEKLFF.

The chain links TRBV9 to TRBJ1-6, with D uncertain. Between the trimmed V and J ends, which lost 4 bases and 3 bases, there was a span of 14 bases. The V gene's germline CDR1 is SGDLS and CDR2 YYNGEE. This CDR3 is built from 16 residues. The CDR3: CASSPREVLYNSPLHF. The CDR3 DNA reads TGTGCCAGCAGCCCACGAGAGGTTCTCTATAATTCACCCCTCCACTTT.

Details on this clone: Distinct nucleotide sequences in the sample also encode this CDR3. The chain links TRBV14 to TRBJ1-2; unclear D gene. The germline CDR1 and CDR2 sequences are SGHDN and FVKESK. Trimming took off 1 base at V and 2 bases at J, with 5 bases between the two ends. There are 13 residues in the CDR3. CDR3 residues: CASSQVGNYGYTF. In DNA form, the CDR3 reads TGTGCCAGCAGCCAAGTGGGGAACTATGGCTACACCTTC. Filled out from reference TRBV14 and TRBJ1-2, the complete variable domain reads EAGVTQFPSHSVIEKGQTVTLRCDPISGHDNLYWYRRVMGKEIKFLLHFVKESKQDESGMPNNRFLAERTGGTYSTLKVQPAELEDSGVYFCASSQVGNYGYTFGSGTRLTVV.

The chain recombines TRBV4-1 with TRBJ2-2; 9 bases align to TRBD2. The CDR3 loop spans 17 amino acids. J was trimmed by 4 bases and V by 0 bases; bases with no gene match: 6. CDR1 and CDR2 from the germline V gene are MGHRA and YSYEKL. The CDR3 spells CASSQDRGGASTGELFF. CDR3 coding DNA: TGCGCCAGCAGCCAAGATCGCGGGGGGGCGAGCACCGGGGAGCTGTTTTTT.

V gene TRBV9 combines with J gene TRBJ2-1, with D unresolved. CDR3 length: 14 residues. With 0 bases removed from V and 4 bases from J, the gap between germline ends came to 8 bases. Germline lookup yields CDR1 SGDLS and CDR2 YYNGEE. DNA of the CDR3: TGTGCCAGCAGCGTAGTTTGGCAGTACAATGAGCAGTTCTTC. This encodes CASSVVWQYNEQFF.

CDR3 region: CASRPRQGIKAEQYF. CDR3 DNA sequence: TGTGCCAGCAGGCCGAGACAGGGCATAAAGGCCGAGCAGTACTTC. This chain links TRBV6-5 with TRBJ2-7; TRBD1 matches 7 bases. Germline lookup yields CDR1 MNHEY and CDR2 SVGAGI. V lost 6 bases and J lost 6; bases outside the gene matches: 14. This CDR3 comprises 15 residues.

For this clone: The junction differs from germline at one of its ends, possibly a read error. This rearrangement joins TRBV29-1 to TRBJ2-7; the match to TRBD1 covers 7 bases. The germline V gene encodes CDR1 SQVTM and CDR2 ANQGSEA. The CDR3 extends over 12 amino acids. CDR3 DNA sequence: TGCAGCGTGGAAGGACAGGCCTACGAGCAGTACTTC. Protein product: CSVEGQAYEQYF.